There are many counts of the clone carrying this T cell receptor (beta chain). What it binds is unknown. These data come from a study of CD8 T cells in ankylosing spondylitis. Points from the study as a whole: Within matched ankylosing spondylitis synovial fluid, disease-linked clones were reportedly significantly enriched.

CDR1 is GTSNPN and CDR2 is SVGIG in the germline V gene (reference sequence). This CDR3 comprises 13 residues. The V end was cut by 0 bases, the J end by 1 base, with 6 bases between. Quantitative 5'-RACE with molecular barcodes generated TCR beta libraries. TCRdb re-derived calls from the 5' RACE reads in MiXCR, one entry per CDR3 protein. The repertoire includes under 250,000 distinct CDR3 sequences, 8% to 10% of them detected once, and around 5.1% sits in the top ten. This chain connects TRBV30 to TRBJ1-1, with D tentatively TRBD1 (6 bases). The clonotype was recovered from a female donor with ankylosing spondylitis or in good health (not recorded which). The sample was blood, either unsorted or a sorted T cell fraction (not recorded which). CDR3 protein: CAWSVQGNTEAFF. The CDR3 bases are TGTGCCTGGAGTGTACAGGGGAACACTGAAGCTTTCTTT.